Listed below are T cell receptor beta chains from one sample, sequenced in a study of CD8 T cells in Susac syndrome. TCRdb reprocessed the immunoSEQ multiplex PCR reads with MiXCR, giving one entry per CDR3 protein. The table includes approximately 110,000 distinct CDR3 sequences, about 96% detected once. The sample was CD4+ T cells from PBMCs. The receptors shown here come from a human donor in good health. The CDR3 runs from the conserved cysteine through the conserved F or W. A D gene is named only where the DNA matches it firmly. Rows may omit the clone size; those that give it use once, few, many or a size class.

clone size	V gene	J gene	D gene	CDR3 DNA	CDR3 protein
.	TRBV2	TRBJ2-3	.	TGTGCCAGCAGAGTACAGGGAATAGATACGCAGTATTTT	CASRVQGIDTQYF
.	TRBV7-3	TRBJ2-1	TRBD2	TGTGCCAGCAGCGGTCCAGCGGGGGGGCCGGACGAGCAGTTCTTC	CASSGPAGGPDEQFF
.	TRBV6-2/TRBV6-3	TRBJ2-3	.	TGTGCCAGCAGTTACTCGAGTCGGAGGGATACGCAGTATTTT	CASSYSSRRDTQYF
.	TRBV28	TRBJ2-4	.	TGTGCCAATAGAACAGGATTAGCCAAAAACATTCAGTACTTC	CANRTGLAKNIQYF
.	TRBV3-1	TRBJ2-7	.	TGTGCCAGCAGCGGTGGGCGATCCCCTACCTACGAGCAGTACTTC	CASSGGRSPTYEQYF
.	TRBV20-1	TRBJ2-2	.	TGCAGTGCTAGAGAGTCGACTCCGGGGGACACCGGGGAGCTGTTTTTT	CSARESTPGDTGELFF
.	TRBV7-3	TRBJ1-2	TRBD1	TGTGCCAGCAGCAATACAGGGGGCGCTGGTTATGGCTACACCTTC	CASSNTGGAGYGYTF
.	TRBV5-4	TRBJ2-2	.	TGTGCCAGCAGCGCTCAAAGGGGACGCACCGGGGAGCTGTTTTTT	CASSAQRGRTGELFF
.	TRBV7-2	TRBJ1-5	.	TGTGCCAGCAGCTTAGGATCCGGGGCCCCTTTGGCCCAGCATTTT	CASSLGSGAPLAQHF
.	TRBV12-3/TRBV12-4	TRBJ2-2	TRBD2	TGTGCCAGCAGCCCCGGGGGGGCGGGAGAGGGGGTCTCCGGGGAGCTGTTTTTT	CASSPGGAGEGVSGELFF
.	TRBV5-1	TRBJ2-3	.	TGCGCCAGCAGCTTGGGGTCAGTCAGCACAGATACGCAGTATTTT	CASSLGSVSTDTQYF
once	TRBV28	TRBJ1-1	TRBD1	TGTGCCAGCGACGGGACAGGGGCCCTGAACACTGAAGCTTTCTTT	CASDGTGALNTEAFF
.	TRBV30	TRBJ2-1	.	TGTGCCTGGAGTGTACTGTTAGCCGAGCAGTTCTTC	CAWSVLLAEQFF
.	TRBV19	TRBJ1-5	.	TGTGCCAGTAGTTATAGCAATCAGCCCCAGCATTTT	CASSYSNQPQHF
.	TRBV27	TRBJ2-2	.	TGTGCCAGCAGTTTTGGCAGGGCGGTCACCGGGGAGCTGTTTTTT	CASSFGRAVTGELFF
.	TRBV2	TRBJ2-2	.	TGTGCCAGCAAAGGGACCGGGGAGCTGTTTTTT	CASKGTGELFF
.	TRBV18	TRBJ2-5	TRBD1	TGTGCCAGCTCCCTGACAGGGATCCAAGAGACCCAGTACTTC	CASSLTGIQETQYF
once	TRBV29-1	TRBJ1-2	.	TGCAGCGTCGGCGGGACACCGGGGAGGGACTATGGCTACACCTTC	CSVGGTPGRDYGYTF
.	TRBV18	TRBJ2-2	.	TGTGCCAGCTCCGGGGTCAACACCGGGGAGCTGTTTTTT	CASSGVNTGELFF
.	TRBV18	TRBJ2-7	TRBD1	TGTGCCAGCTCACGACAGGGCTCCTACGAGCAGTACTTC	CASSRQGSYEQYF
.	TRBV6-6	TRBJ2-7	TRBD1	TGTGCCAGCAGCCCAGGGGGAACAGGGAGCTACGAGCAGTACTTC	CASSPGGTGSYEQYF
.	TRBV12-3/TRBV12-4	TRBJ1-1	.	TGTGCCAGCAGCCTAGGAGGGTCTATGAACACTGAAGCTTTCTTT	CASSLGGSMNTEAFF
.	TRBV6-2/TRBV6-3	TRBJ2-7	TRBD2	TGTGCCAGCACCTCAACTAGCGCAAGCTCCTACGAGCAGTACTTC	CASTSTSASSYEQYF
.	TRBV7-9	TRBJ1-2	.	TGTGCCAGCAGCTTGGGCCTCTATGGCTACACCTTC	CASSLGLYGYTF
.	TRBV7-2	TRBJ2-7	TRBD1	TGTGCCAGCAGCCAACAGGGGGCGGCAAACGAGCAGTACTTC	CASSQQGAANEQYF
.	TRBV4-3	TRBJ2-1	TRBD1	TGCGCCAGCAGCCAAAGGGACAGGAGAGATGAGCAGTTCTTC	CASSQRDRRDEQFF
.	TRBV3-1	TRBJ1-3	.	TGTGCCAGCAGCGCGACTTCTTCTGGAAACACCATATATTTT	CASSATSSGNTIYF
.	TRBV12-3/TRBV12-4	TRBJ1-5	TRBD1	TGTGCCAGCAGTCCGGACAGGGCTCATCAGCCCCAGCATTTT	CASSPDRAHQPQHF
.	TRBV20-1	TRBJ1-3	.	TGCAGTGCCGCACCGGTTAGCTCTGGAAACACCATATATTTT	CSAAPVSSGNTIYF
.	TRBV9	TRBJ2-4	.	TGTGCCAGCAGCCCCCTACCGGGGGTCCAAGCCAAAAACATTCAGTACTTC	CASSPLPGVQAKNIQYF
.	TRBV5-4	TRBJ2-5	TRBD2	TGTGCCAGCGGTTTGGGAGGGAGGCAAGAGACCCAGTACTTC	CASGLGGRQETQYF
.	TRBV29-1	TRBJ2-1	.	TGCAGCGTTGAAGGGAGTAGTGAGCAGTTCTTC	CSVEGSSEQFF
.	TRBV7-3	TRBJ2-3	TRBD2	TGTGCCAGCAGCCACAGCGGGGGGCGCACAGATACGCAGTATTTT	CASSHSGGRTDTQYF
.	TRBV7-3	TRBJ2-3	TRBD2	TGTGCCAGCAGCTTGACTAGCGGGGGCGGGGGGAGCACAGATACGCAGTATTTT	CASSLTSGGGGSTDTQYF
.	TRBV12-3/TRBV12-4	TRBJ2-7	.	TGTGCCAGCAGTCCCCGACAGGGGGCGGGGGGGGAGCAGTACTTC	CASSPRQGAGGEQYF
.	TRBV29-1	TRBJ1-2	.	TGCAGCGTTGAAGATCTTAGCCCAAACTATGGCTACACCTTC	CSVEDLSPNYGYTF
.	TRBV4-1	TRBJ2-5	.	TGCGCCAGCAGCCAAGTTTTAATTCATTCTGAGACCCAGTACTTC	CASSQVLIHSETQYF
.	TRBV3-1	TRBJ2-7	TRBD2	TGTGCCAGCAGCCGTGGACTAGCCTTCTACGAGCAGTACTTC	CASSRGLAFYEQYF
.	TRBV6-5	TRBJ2-3	TRBD2	TGTGCCAGCAGTTCTGCGAGCGGGGGTGGCACAGATACGCAGTATTTT	CASSSASGGGTDTQYF
.	TRBV29-1	TRBJ2-5	.	TGCAGCGTTGCTACGGGCAGTCAAGAGACCCAGTACTTC	CSVATGSQETQYF
.	TRBV14	TRBJ2-7	TRBD2	TGTGCCAGCAGCCAAGCGGGACTAGCGGGAAACGAGCAGTACTTC	CASSQAGLAGNEQYF
.	TRBV6-1	TRBJ2-4	.	TGTGCCAGCAAAAGAGGGCTATCCAAAAACATTCAGTACTTC	CASKRGLSKNIQYF
.	TRBV25-1	TRBJ1-1	TRBD1	TGTGCCAGCAGTGAATCGGGCAGGGGGTCGAACACTGAAGCTTTCTTT	CASSESGRGSNTEAFF
.	TRBV20-1	TRBJ2-1	.	TGCAGTGCTAGAGCCGGGACCAATGAGCAGTTCTTC	CSARAGTNEQFF
.	TRBV4-3	TRBJ1-4	TRBD1	TGCGCCAGCAGCCAAGATAGGGGACAGAGCTACGAAAAACTGTTTTTT	CASSQDRGQSYEKLFF
few	TRBV6-5	TRBJ2-7	.	TGTGCCAGCAGTGGCTCACCCGCCTACGAGCAGTACTTC	CASSGSPAYEQYF
.	TRBV7-9	TRBJ2-7	.	TGTGCCAGCAGCTTAGGGCTAGCCCACGAGCAGTACTTC	CASSLGLAHEQYF
.	TRBV25-1	TRBJ2-3	.	TGTGCCAGCAGTGAAAGGACAGGCACAGATACGCAGTATTTT	CASSERTGTDTQYF
.	TRBV12-2	TRBJ1-5	.	TGTGCAAGTCGCTTAAAAATGGGACAGGGCCCCCAGCCCCAGCATTTT	CASRLKMGQGPQPQHF
.	TRBV6-5	TRBJ1-3	.	TGTGCCAGCAGTGTGCTCTCCTCTGGAAACACCATATATTTT	CASSVLSSGNTIYF
.	TRBV3-1	TRBJ2-2	TRBD1	TGTGCCAGCAGCCAAGATTGGACAGGGGGCGGGGAGCTGTTTTTT	CASSQDWTGGGELFF
.	TRBV28	TRBJ1-5	.	TGTGCCAGCAGTTCCGGGACACTACCTAGCAATCAGCCCCAGCATTTT	CASSSGTLPSNQPQHF